Below are 11 T cell receptor beta chains sequenced from a single sample in a study of shared clonotypes between healthy human individuals (dated by TCRdb to 2019 to 2021). Libraries came from the immunoSEQ multiplex PCR assay. TCRdb holds this immuneACCESS table with in-frame rearrangements only. Some clones are missing; in checked studies, unresolved V genes explain under half, and the rest has no known cause. This sample holds over a million clones; roughly 97% were observed only once. The ten largest clones take up 1.2% of the sample. The sample taken for sequencing was naive CD4+ T cells sorted from blood. The sample's cell subset or site label, decoded: CD45RA+ positively selected. These receptor sequences come from a man aged 25-45 years in good health.

The V gene is TRBV18, the J gene TRBJ2-2, with 9 bases lining up with TRBD2. The J segment lost 5 bases and the V segment lost 3 bases, leaving 7 bases of the junction unmatched. The CDR3 sequence is 16 residues long. CDR1 is KGHSH and CDR2 is LQKENI in the germline V gene. DNA for the CDR3: TGTGCCAGCTCACCCCGGCCAGCGGGAGGAACCGGGGAGCTGTTTTTT. Encoded protein: CASSPRPAGGTGELFF. The full variable domain, completed using reference TRBV18 and TRBJ2-2, is NAGVMQNPRHLVRRRGQEARLRCSPMKGHSHVYWYRQLPEEGLKFMVYLQKENIIDESGMPKERFSAEFPKEGPSILRIQQVVRGDSAAYFCASSPRPAGGTGELFFGEGSRLTVL.

The rearrangement joins TRBV7-9 to TRBJ2-3; 12 bases are a match to TRBD2. Germline CDR1 is SEHNR and CDR2 is FQNEAQ (reference sequence). The V gene end was trimmed by 2 bases and the J gene end by 0 bases; junction bases not matched to a gene: 9. The CDR3 is 19 residues long. The CDR3 nucleotides are TGTGCCAGCAGCTTAAGGCTAGCGGGAGGGAAAAATAGCACAGATACGCAGTATTTT. Its translation is CASSLRLAGGKNSTDTQYF.

The chain links TRBV19 to TRBJ2-3, with D tentatively TRBD2 (6 bases). V shed 7 bases and J shed 5 bases, with 19 bases lying between them. The germline gives CDR1 LNHDA, CDR2 SQIVND (reference sequence). CDR3 length: 15 amino acids. The CDR3 DNA sequence: TGTGCCAGTACTTTCGACGGGAGTCCGGGAGATACGCAGTATTTT. Protein sequence: CASTFDGSPGDTQYF.

The chain carries TRBV18 and TRBJ2-6; TRBD1 might be the D (5 bases). Trimming shortened V by 4 bases and J by 2 bases, and 12 bases separated the two germline ends. Germline V gene lookup returns CDR1 KGHSH and CDR2 LQKENI. The CDR3 length is 16 residues. The chain's CDR3 is CASSLGQGAGANVLTF. CDR3 coding DNA: TGTGCCAGCTCACTGGGGCAGGGCGCTGGGGCCAACGTCCTGACTTTC.

The chain employs TRBV7-7 and TRBJ2-7; 12 bases are shared with TRBD1. The CDR3 loop spans 18 amino acids. The ends lost 5 bases at V and 4 bases at J; junction bases unmatched: 15. CDR1 and CDR2 (germline): SSHAT, FNYEAQ (reference sequence). The CDR3 reads CASSAGPGTGGIGYEQYF. The CDR3 DNA is TGTGCCAGCAGCGCGGGTCCCGGGACAGGGGGCATAGGGTACGAGCAGTACTTC.

This chain links TRBV5-4 with TRBJ1-6, with D maybe TRBD1 (6 bases). CDR3 length equals 16 residues. The V and J ends lost 0 bases and 6 bases respectively, with 13 bases between them. Germline CDR1 reads SGHNT; CDR2 reads YYREEE (reference sequence). CDR3 nucleotide sequence: TGTGCCAGCAGCTTGGATGGCAGGGGCGGTAATTCACCCCTCCACTTT. It is translated as CASSLDGRGGNSPLHF.

The rearrangement joins TRBV10-1 to TRBJ2-1, with 8 positions matching TRBD1. The length of the CDR3 is 15 residues. Trimming at V came to 4 bases and at J to 2 bases, leaving 4 bases not matched to a gene. Germline-derived CDR1 and CDR2 are WNHNN and SYGVQD (reference sequence). The chain's CDR3 is CASSGGQAPYNEQFF. The CDR3 nucleotides read TGCGCCAGCAGTGGGGGACAGGCACCCTACAATGAGCAGTTCTTC.

The chain joins TRBV6-5 to TRBJ2-7, with TRBD2 matching over 8 bases. This CDR3 is built from 15 residues. Trimming at V came to 2 bases and at J to 2 bases, leaving 5 bases not matched to a gene. Germline CDR1 and CDR2: MNHEY and SVGAGI. CDR3 DNA: TGTGCCAGCAGTTACCCTGGTAGCGGGACCTACGAGCAGTACTTC. Residues: CASSYPGSGTYEQYF.

This clone was seen a handful of times. The chain recombines TRBV6-6 with TRBJ2-7; TRBD1 aligns across 9 bases. The CDR3 contains 12 residues. Germline V lookup: CDR1 MNHNY, CDR2 SVGAGI (reference sequence). V lost 6 bases to trimming and J lost 7 bases; unmatched junction nucleotides: 4. The CDR3 DNA follows: TGTGCCAGCAGGGGACAGGGAGGAGAGCAGTACTTC. Protein sequence: CASRGQGGEQYF.

This chain joins TRBV10-1 and TRBJ2-3, with TRBD2 matching 8 bases. V lost 0 bases to trimming and J lost 5 bases; unmatched junction nucleotides: 7. Germline V lookup: CDR1 WNHNN, CDR2 SYGVQD (reference sequence). CDR3 length: 16 amino acids. This chain's CDR3 is CASSESTGGLEDTQYF. CDR3 sequence (DNA): TGCGCCAGCAGTGAGTCGACGGGGGGGCTTGAAGATACGCAGTATTTT.

The table lists this clone with a count of one. V is TRBV27 and J is TRBJ2-1; the D call may be TRBD1 or TRBD2 (6 bases each). The germline V gene encodes CDR1 MNHEY and CDR2 SMNVEV (reference sequence). V was clipped by 4 bases and J by 10 bases, with 11 bases between them. CDR3 length equals 12 residues. CDR3: CASSWRGREQFF. CDR3 sequence (DNA): TGTGCCAGCAGTTGGAGGGGGAGGGAGCAGTTCTTC.